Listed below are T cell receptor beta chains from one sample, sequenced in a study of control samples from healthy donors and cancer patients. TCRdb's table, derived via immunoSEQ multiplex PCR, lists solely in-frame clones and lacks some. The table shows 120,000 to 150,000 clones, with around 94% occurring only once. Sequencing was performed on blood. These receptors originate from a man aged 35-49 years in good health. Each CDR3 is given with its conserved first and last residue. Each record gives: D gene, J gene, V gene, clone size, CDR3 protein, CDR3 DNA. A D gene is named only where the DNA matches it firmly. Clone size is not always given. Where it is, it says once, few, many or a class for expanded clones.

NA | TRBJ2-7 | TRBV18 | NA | CASSTVRQGRYEQYF | TGTGCCAGCTCCACCGTCCGCCAGGGGAGGTACGAGCAGTACTTC
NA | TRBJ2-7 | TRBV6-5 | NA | CASSYSSSQWQYF | TGTGCCAGCAGTTACTCGAGTAGTCAGTGGCAGTACTTC
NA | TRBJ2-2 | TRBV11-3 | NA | CASSLYGTLNTGELFF | TGTGCCAGCAGCTTATACGGGACCTTAAACACCGGGGAGCTGTTTTTT
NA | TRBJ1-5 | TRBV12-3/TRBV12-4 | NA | CASSSGVAQPQHF | TGTGCCAGCAGTTCAGGGGTTGCGCAGCCCCAGCATTTT
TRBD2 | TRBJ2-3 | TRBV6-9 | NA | CASSYPGLAGSDTQYF | TGTGCCAGCAGTTATCCGGGACTAGCGGGGTCAGATACGCAGTATTTT
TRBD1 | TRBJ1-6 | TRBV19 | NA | CASSIEMGQPAIWNSPLHF | TGTGCCAGTAGTATAGAAATGGGACAGCCGGCGATTTGGAATTCACCCCTCCACTTT
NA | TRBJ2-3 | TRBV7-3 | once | CASRTSGGTDTQYF | TGTGCCTCCAGGACAAGCGGAGGCACAGATACGCAGTATTTT
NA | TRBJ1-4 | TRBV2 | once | CASSASMRTTNEKLFF | TGTGCCAGCAGTGCAAGTATGAGAACAACTAATGAAAAACTGTTTTTT
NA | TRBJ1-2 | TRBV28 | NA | CASRDSTGRALGYTF | TGTGCCAGCAGAGACTCGACCGGTAGGGCTCTGGGCTACACCTTC
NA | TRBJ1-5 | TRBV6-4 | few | CASSPGSENNQPQHF | TGTGCCAGCAGCCCCGGGTCGGAGAACAATCAGCCCCAGCATTTT
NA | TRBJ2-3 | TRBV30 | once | CAGAFGRGKFGQYF | TGTGCCGGTGCGTTTGGACGGGGGAAATTTGGGCAGTATTTT
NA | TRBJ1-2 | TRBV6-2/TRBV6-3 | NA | CASSYSSGDGYTF | TGTGCCAGCAGTTACTCGTCAGGGGATGGCTACACCTTC
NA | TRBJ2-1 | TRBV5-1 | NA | CASSLISSYNEQFF | TGCGCCAGCAGCTTGATTAGCTCCTACAATGAGCAGTTCTTC
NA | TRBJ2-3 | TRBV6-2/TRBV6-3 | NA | CASSSLLNTDTQYF | TGTGCCAGCAGTTCACTCTTGAACACAGATACGCAGTATTTT
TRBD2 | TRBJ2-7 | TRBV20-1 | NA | CSASPIGTNYEQYF | TGCAGTGCTAGTCCCATCGGGACTAACTACGAGCAGTACTTC
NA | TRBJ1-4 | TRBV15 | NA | CATSRTYEGEKLFF | TGTGCCACCAGCAGAACTTATGAAGGTGAAAAACTGTTTTTT
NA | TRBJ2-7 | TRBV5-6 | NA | CASSDDSYEQYF | TGTGCCAGCAGCGATGACAGTTACGAGCAGTACTTC
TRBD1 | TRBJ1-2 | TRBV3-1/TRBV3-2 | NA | CASSQDGTGNYGYTF | TGTGCCAGCAGCCAAGACGGGACAGGGAACTATGGCTACACCTTC
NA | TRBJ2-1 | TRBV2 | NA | CASSSNEQFF | TGTGCCAGCAGTTCCAATGAGCAGTTCTTC
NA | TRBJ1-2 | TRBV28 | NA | CASSRDANYGYTF | TGTGCCAGCAGCCGAGATGCTAACTATGGCTACACCTTC
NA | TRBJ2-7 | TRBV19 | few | CASSSVSYEQYF | TGTGCCAGTAGTTCTGTCTCCTACGAGCAGTACTTC
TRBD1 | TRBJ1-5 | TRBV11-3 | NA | CASRYRARQGHNQPQHF | TGTGCCAGCAGATACCGAGCCAGACAGGGACACAATCAGCCCCAGCATTTT
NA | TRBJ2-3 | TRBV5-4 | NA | CASSLAGSSTDTQYF | TGTGCCAGCAGCTTGGCCGGGTCTAGCACAGATACGCAGTATTTT
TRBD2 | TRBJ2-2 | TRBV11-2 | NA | CASSPTSGNTGELFF | TGTGCCAGCAGCCCGACTAGCGGAAACACCGGGGAGCTGTTTTTT
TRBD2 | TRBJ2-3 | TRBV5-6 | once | CASSLGASGSTQYF | TGTGCCAGCAGCTTGGGGGCTAGCGGATCTACGCAGTATTTT
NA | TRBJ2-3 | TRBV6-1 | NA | CASSEVGEADTQYF | TGTGCCAGCAGTGAGGTGGGGGAGGCAGATACGCAGTATTTT
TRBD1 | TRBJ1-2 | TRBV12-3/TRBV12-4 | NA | CASSRTGNYGYTF | TGTGCCAGCAGCCGGACAGGAAACTATGGCTACACCTTC
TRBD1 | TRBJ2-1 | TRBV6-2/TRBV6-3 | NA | CASSYSRDRGYNEQFF | TGTGCCAGCAGTTACTCGAGGGACAGGGGCTACAATGAGCAGTTCTTC